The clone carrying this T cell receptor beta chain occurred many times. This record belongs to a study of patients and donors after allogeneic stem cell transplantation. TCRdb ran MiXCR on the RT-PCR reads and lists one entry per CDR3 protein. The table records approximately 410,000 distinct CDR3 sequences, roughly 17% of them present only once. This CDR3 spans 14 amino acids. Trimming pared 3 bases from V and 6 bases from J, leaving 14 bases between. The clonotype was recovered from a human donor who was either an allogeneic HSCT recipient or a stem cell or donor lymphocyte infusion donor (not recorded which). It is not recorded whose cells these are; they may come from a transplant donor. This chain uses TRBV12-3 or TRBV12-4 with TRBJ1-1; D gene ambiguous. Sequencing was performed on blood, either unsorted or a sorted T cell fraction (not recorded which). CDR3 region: CASSLSLGGPEAFF. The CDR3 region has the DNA TGTGCCAGCAGTTTGTCATTGGGTGGCCCTGAAGCTTTCTTT.